This entry features one T cell receptor beta chain sequence. The antigen is undetermined. TCRdb re-derived calls from the 5' RACE reads in MiXCR, one entry per CDR3 protein. This sample has about 460,000 distinct CDR3 sequences; around 14% occur once, and the top ten carry about 0.54%. This entry is derived from a study of identical twins. General observations from the study: Zero-insertion findings could be partly confounded by invariant cells (MAIT and iNKT cells). For cord blood, abundant beta clonotypes had fewer insertions, unlike memory repertoires, which showed none. Twins shared beta out-of-frame sequences in excess, but this excess was weaker.

The CDR3 runs 18 residues. J lost 0 bases, V lost 11 bases, and 11 bases had no gene match. Germline V lookup: CDR1 SGHTA, CDR2 FQGTGA. These records were also assigned to another study, of yellow fever vaccine responses in identical twins.

The V call is TRBV7-3, the J call TRBJ2-1, with 15 bases aligning to TRBD2. This TCR was sampled from a woman aged 18-35 years in good health. The specimen was CD4+ T cells sorted from blood. CDR3 residues: CACNGGLAGGSSYNEQFF. Written as DNA, the CDR3 is TGTGCCTGCAATGGGGGACTAGCGGGAGGAAGCTCCTACAATGAGCAGTTCTTC.